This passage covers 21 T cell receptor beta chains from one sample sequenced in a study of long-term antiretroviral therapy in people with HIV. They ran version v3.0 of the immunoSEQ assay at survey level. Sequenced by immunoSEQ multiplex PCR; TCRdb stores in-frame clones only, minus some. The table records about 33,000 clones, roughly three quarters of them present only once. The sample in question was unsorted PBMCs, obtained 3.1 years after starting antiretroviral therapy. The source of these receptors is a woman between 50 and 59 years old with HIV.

DNA of the CDR3: TGTGCCAGCTCACCCAGATTCTCCGGGACAAACGGCGAGACCCAGTACTTC. Its protein is CASSPRFSGTNGETQYF. The chain links TRBV18 to TRBJ2-5; perhaps TRBD1 as D (6 bases). V was shortened by 3 bases and J by 5 bases, with 22 bases between the two germline ends. CDR1 is KGHSH and CDR2 is LQKENI in the germline V gene. The CDR3 has 17 residues.

Written as DNA, the CDR3 is TGTGCCATCGTTTTCAACGGTGGCTACACCTTC. Translation gives CAIVFNGGYTF. The chain combines TRBV6-5 with TRBJ1-2, with D unresolved. V lost 10 bases, J lost 7 bases, and 13 bases lay in between. Germline values: CDR1 MNHEY, CDR2 SVGAGI. The length of the CDR3 is 11 residues.

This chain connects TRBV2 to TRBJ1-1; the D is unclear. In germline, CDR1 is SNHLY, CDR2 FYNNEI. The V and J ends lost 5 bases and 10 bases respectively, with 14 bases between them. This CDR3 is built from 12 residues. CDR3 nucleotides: TGTGCCAGCAGTCGAACCTCGGCCGGAGCTTTCTTT. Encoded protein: CASSRTSAGAFF.

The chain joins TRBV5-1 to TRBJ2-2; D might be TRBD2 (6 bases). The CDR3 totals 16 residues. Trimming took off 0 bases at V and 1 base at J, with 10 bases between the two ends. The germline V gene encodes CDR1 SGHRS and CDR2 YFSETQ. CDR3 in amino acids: CASSLVVGGNTGELFF. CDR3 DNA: TGCGCCAGCAGCTTGGTCGTCGGGGGGAACACCGGGGAGCTGTTTTTT.

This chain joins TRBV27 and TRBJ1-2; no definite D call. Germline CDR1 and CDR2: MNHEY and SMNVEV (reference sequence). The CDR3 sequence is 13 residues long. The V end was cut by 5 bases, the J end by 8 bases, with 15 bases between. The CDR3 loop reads CASSPQRGLGYTF. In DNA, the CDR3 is TGTGCCAGCAGTCCCCAGAGAGGGCTCGGCTACACCTTC.

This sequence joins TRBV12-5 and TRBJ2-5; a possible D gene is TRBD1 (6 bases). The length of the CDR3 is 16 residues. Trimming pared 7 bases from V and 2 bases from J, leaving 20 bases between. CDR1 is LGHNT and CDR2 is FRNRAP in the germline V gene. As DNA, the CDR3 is TGTGCTAGTGCCAGGGGTGGATCCACCGCTCAAGAGACCCAGTACTTC. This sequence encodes CASARGGSTAQETQYF.

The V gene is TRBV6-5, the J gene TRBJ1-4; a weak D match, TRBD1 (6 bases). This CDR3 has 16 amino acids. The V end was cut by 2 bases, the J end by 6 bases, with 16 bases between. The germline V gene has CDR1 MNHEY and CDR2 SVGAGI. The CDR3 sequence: CASSYTPAGAYEKLFF. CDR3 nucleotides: TGTGCCAGCAGTTACACCCCCGCGGGGGCGTATGAAAAACTGTTTTTT.

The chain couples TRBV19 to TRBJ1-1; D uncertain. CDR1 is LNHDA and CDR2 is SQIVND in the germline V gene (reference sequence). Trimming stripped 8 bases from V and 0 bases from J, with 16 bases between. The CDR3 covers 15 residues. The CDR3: CASRREGFLNTEAFF. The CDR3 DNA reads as TGTGCCAGTCGTAGGGAGGGCTTCTTGAACACTGAAGCTTTCTTT.

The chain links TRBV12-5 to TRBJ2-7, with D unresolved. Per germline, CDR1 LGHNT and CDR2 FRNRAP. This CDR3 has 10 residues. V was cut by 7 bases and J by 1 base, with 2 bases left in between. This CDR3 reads CASVSYEQYF. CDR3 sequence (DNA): TGTGCTAGTGTGTCCTACGAGCAGTACTTC.

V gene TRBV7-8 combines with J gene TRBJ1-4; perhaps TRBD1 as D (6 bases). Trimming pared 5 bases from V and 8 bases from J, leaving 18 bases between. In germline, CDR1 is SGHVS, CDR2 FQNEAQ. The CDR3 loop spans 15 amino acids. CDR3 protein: CASSKRDIRGEKLFF. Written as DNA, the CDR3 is TGTGCCAGCAGCAAACGGGACATTCGAGGGGAAAAACTGTTTTTT.

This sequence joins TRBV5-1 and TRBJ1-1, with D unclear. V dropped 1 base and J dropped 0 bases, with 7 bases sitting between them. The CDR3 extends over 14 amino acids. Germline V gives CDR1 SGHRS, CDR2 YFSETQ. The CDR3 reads CASSLYQLNTEAFF. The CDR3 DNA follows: TGCGCCAGCAGCTTGTATCAGTTGAACACTGAAGCTTTCTTT. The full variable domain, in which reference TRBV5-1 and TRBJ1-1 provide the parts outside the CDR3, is KAGVTQTPRYLIKTRGQQVTLSCSPISGHRSVSWYQQTPGQGLQFLFEYFSETQRNKGNFPGRFSGRQFSNSRSEMNVSTLELGDSALYLCASSLYQLNTEAFFGQGTRLTVV.

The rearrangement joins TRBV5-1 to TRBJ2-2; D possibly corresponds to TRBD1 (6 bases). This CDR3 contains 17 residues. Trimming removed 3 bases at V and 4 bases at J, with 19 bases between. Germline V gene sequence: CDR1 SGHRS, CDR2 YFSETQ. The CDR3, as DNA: TGCGCCAGCAGCTCACAGGGAATTGGGGCGAGCACCGGGGAGCTGTTTTTT. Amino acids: CASSSQGIGASTGELFF.

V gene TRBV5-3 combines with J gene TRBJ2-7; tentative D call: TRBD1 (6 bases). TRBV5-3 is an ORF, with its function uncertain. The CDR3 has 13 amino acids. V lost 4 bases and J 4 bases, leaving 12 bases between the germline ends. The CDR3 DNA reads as TGTGCCAGAAGCCCGGACAGACAGTACGAGCAGTACGTC. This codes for CARSPDRQYEQYV.

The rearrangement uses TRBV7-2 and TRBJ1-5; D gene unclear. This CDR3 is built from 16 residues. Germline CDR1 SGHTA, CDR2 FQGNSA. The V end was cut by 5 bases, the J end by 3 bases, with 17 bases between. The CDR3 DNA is TGTGCCAGCAGCCCTTCGGCCTTACCGCCCAATCAGCCCCAGCATTTT. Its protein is CASSPSALPPNQPQHF.

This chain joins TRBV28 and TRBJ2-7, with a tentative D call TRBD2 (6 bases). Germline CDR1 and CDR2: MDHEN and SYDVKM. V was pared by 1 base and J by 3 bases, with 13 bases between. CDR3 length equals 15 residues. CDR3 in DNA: TGTGCCAGCAGTTTATCCTCGGGACTCCTCTACGAGCAGTACTTC. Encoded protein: CASSLSSGLLYEQYF.

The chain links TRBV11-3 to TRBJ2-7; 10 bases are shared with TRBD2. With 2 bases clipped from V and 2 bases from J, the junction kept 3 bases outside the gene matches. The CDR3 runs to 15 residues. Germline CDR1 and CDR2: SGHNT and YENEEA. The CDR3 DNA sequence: TGTGCCAGCAGCTTACTAGCGGGGGACACCTACGAGCAGTACTTC. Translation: CASSLLAGDTYEQYF. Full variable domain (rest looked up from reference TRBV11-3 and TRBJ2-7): EAGVVQSPRYKIIEKKQPVAFWCNPISGHNTLYWYLQNLGQGPELLIRYENEEAVDDSQLPKDRFSAERLKGVDSTLKIQPAELGDSAVYLCASSLLAGDTYEQYFGPGTRLTVT.

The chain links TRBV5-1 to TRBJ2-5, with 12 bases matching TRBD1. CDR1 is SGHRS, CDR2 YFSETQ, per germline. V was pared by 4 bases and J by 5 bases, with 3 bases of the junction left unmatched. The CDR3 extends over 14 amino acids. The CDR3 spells CASSPGTGGETQYF. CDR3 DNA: TGCGCCAGCAGCCCCGGGACAGGGGGCGAGACCCAGTACTTC.

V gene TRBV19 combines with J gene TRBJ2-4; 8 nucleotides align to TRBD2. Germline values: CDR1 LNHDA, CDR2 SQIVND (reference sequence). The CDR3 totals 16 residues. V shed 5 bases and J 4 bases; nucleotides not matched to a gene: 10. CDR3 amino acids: CASSFLGGAGKNIQYF. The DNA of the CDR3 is TGTGCCAGTAGTTTTCTCGGGGGGGCGGGAAAAAACATTCAGTACTTC. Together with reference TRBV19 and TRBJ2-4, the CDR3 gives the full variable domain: DGGITQSPKYLFRKEGQNVTLSCEQNLNHDAMYWYRQDPGQGLRLIYYSQIVNDFQKGDIAEGYSVSREKKESFPLTVTSAQKNPTAFYLCASSFLGGAGKNIQYFGAGTRLSVL.

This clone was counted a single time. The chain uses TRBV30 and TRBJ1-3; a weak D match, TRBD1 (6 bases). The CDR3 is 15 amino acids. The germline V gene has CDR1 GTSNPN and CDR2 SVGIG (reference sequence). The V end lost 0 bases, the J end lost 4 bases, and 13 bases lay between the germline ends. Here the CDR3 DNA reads TGTGCCTGGAGTGTCCGGGGGGGGCCAGGAAACACCATATATTTT. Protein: CAWSVRGGPGNTIYF.

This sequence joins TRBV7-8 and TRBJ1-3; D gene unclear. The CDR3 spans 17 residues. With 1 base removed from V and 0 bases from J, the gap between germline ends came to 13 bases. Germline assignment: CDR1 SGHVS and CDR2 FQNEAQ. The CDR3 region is CASSLVGRKSSGNTIYF. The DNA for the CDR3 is TGTGCCAGCAGCTTAGTAGGCAGAAAAAGCTCTGGAAACACCATATATTTT.

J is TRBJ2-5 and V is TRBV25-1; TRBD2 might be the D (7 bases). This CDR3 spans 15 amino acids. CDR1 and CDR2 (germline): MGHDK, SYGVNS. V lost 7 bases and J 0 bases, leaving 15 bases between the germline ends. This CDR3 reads CASNRGAYYQETQYF. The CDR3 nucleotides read TGTGCCAGCAATCGGGGGGCCTATTACCAAGAGACCCAGTACTTC.